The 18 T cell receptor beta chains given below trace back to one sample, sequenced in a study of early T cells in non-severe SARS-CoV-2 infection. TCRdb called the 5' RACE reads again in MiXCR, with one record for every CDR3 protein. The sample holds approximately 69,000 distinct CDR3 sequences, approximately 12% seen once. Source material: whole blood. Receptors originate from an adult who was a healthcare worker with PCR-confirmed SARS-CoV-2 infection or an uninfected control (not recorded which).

This CDR3 reads CASGLVRGQGPGGYTF. DNA of the CDR3: TGTGCTAGTGGTTTGGTACGGGGACAGGGACCGGGAGGCTACACCTTC. V is TRBV12-5 and J is TRBJ1-2; 9 bases agree with TRBD1. The CDR3 sequence is 16 residues long. V lost 0 bases and J lost 8; bases outside the gene matches: 10. The germline V gene has CDR1 LGHNT and CDR2 FRNRAP.

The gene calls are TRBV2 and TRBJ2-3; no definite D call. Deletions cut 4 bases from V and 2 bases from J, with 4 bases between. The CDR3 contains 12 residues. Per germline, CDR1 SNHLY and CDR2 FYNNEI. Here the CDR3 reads CASSGDTDTQYF. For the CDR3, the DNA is TGTGCCAGCAGTGGGGACACAGATACGCAGTATTTT.

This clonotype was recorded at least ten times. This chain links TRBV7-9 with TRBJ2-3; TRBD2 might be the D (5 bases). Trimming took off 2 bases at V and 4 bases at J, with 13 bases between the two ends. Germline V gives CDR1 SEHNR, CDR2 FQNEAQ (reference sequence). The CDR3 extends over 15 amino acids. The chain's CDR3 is CASSLPGIAADTQYF. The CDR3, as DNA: TGTGCCAGCAGCTTACCGGGGATCGCGGCAGATACGCAGTATTTT.

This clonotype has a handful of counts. The DNA of the CDR3 is TGTGCCAGCAGCCATGGGGCTCGGGGAACCACCGGGGAGCTGTTTTTT. It yields the protein CASSHGARGTTGELFF. The chain combines TRBV7-9 with TRBJ2-2; the D gene could be TRBD1 or TRBD2 (5 bases each). The CDR3 totals 16 residues. V was clipped by 5 bases and J by 4 bases, with 17 bases between them. The V gene's germline CDR1 is SEHNR and CDR2 FQNEAQ (reference sequence).

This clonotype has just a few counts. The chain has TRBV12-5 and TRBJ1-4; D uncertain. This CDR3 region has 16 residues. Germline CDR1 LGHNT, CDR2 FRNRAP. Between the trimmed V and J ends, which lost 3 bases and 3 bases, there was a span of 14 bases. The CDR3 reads CASGLSKRGANEKLFF. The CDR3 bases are TGTGCTAGTGGTTTATCCAAGCGTGGGGCTAATGAAAAACTGTTTTTT. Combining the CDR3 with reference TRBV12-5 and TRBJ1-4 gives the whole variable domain DARVTQTPRHKVTEMGQEVTMRCQPILGHNTVFWYRQTMMQGLELLAYFRNRAPLDDSGMPKDRFSAEMPDATLATLKIQPSEPRDSAVYFCASGLSKRGANEKLFFGSGTQLSVL.

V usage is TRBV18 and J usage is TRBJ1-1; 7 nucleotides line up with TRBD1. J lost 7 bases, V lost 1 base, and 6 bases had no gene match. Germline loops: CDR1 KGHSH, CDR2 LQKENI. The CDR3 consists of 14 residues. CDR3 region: CASSPQGAGVEAFF. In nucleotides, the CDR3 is TGTGCCAGCTCACCACAGGGGGCCGGGGTTGAAGCTTTCTTT. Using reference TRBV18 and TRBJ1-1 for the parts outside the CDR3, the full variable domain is NAGVMQNPRHLVRRRGQEARLRCSPMKGHSHVYWYRQLPEEGLKFMVYLQKENIIDESGMPKERFSAEFPKEGPSILRIQQVVRGDSAAYFCASSPQGAGVEAFFGQGTRLTVV.

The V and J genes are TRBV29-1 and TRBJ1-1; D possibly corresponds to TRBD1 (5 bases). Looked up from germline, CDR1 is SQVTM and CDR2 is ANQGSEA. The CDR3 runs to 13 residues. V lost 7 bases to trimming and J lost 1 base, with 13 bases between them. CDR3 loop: CSAQGRANTEAFF. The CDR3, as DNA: TGCAGCGCCCAAGGCAGGGCGAACACTGAAGCTTTCTTT.

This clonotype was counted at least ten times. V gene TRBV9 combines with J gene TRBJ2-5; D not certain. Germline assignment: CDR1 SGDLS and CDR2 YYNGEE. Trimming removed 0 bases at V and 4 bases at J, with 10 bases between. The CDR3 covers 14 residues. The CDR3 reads CASSVVDSRETQYF. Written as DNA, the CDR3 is TGTGCCAGCAGCGTAGTCGATAGTCGAGAGACCCAGTACTTC.

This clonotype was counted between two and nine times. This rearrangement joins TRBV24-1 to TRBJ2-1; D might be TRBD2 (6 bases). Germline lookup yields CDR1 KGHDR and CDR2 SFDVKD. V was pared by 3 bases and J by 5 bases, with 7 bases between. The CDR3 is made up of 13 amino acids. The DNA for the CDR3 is TGTGCCACCAGTGATGCGGGGCACAATGAGCAGTTCTTC. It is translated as CATSDAGHNEQFF.

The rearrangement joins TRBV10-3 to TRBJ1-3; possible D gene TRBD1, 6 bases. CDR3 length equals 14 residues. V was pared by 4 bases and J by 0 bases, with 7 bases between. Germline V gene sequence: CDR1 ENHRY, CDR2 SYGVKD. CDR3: CAISADSSGNTIYF. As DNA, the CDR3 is TGTGCCATCAGTGCGGACAGCTCTGGAAACACCATATATTTT.

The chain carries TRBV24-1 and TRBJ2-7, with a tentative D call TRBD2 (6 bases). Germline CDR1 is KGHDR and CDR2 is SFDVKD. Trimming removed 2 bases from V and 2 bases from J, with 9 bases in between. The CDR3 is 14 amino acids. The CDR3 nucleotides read TGTGCCACCAGTGATTCGGACTATCCCTACGAGCAGTACTTC. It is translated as CATSDSDYPYEQYF.

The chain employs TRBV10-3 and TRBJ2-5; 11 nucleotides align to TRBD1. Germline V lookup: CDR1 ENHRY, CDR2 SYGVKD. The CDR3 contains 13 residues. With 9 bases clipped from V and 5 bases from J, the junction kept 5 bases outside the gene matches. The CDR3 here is CAIRTGGDETQYF. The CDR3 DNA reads TGTGCCATACGGACAGGGGGCGATGAGACCCAGTACTTC.

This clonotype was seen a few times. CDR3 loop: CASNGVAISGANVLTF. The CDR3 bases are TGCGCCAGCAACGGAGTTGCCATCTCTGGGGCCAACGTCCTGACTTTC. The chain employs TRBV10-2 and TRBJ2-6; the D is unclear. CDR1 and CDR2 (germline): WSHSY, SAAADI. The CDR3 sequence is 16 residues long. V lost 7 bases, J lost 0 bases, and 13 bases lay in between.

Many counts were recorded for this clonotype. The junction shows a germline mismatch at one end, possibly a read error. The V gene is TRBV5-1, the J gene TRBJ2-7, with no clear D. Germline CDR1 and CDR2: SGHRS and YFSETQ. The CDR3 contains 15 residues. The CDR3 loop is CASSGDPAPSDEQYF. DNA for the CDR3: TGCGCCAGCAGCGGCGACCCAGCACCCTCCGACGAGCAGTACTTC. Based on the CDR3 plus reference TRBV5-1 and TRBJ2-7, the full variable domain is KAGVTQTPRYLIKTRGQQVTLSCSPISGHRSVSWYQQTPGQGLQFLFEYFSETQRNKGNFPGRFSGRQFSNSRSEMNVSTLELGDSALYLCASSGDPAPSDEQYFGPGTRLTVT.

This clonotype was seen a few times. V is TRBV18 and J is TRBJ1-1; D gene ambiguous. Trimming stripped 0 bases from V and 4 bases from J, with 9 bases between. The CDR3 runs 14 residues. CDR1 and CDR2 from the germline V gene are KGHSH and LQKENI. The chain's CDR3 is CASSPPSQLTEAFF. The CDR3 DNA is TGTGCCAGCTCACCACCGTCACAGCTCACTGAAGCTTTCTTT.

The CDR3 protein is CASSPGGTGATYGYTF. The DNA of the CDR3 is TGCGCCAGCAGCCCTGGGGGGACAGGGGCGACCTATGGCTACACCTTC. The rearrangement links TRBV5-1 to TRBJ1-2; the match to TRBD1 covers 10 bases. The junction had 10 bases not matched to a gene; V was cut back by 4 bases and J by 4 bases. Germline loops: CDR1 SGHRS, CDR2 YFSETQ. The CDR3 spans 16 residues.

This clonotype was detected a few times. This CDR3 is CASSPRDLYGYTF. Here the CDR3 DNA reads TGTGCCAGCAGTCCGCGGGATCTCTATGGCTACACCTTC. The rearrangement uses TRBV6-5 and TRBJ1-2; D not certain. This CDR3 is built from 13 residues. Germline V lookup: CDR1 MNHEY, CDR2 SVGAGI. Trimming removed 5 bases at V and 4 bases at J, with 11 bases between.

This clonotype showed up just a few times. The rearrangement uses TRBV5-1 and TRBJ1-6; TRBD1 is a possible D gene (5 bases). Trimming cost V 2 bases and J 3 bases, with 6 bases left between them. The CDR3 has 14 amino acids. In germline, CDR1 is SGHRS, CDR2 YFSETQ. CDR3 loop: CASSLGDYNSPLHF. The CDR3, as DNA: TGCGCCAGCAGCTTAGGGGACTATAATTCACCCCTCCACTTT.